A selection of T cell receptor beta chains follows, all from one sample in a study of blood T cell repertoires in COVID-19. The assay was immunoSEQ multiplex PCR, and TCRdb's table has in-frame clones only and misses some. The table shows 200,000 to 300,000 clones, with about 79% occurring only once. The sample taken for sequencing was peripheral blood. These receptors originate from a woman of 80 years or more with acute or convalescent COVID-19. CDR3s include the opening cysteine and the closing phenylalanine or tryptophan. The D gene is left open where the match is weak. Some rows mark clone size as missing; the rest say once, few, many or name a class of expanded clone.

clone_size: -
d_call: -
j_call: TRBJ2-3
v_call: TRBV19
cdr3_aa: CASAGANPTSTDTQYF
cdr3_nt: TGTGCCAGTGCGGGGGCCAACCCTACTAGCACAGATACGCAGTATTTT

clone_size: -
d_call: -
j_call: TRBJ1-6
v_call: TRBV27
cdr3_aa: CASSTLRVANSPLHF
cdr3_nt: TGTGCCAGCAGTACGCTGCGGGTCGCAAATTCACCCCTCCACTTT

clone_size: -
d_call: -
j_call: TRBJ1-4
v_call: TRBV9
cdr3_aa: CASSVLPEGEKLFF
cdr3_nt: TGTGCCAGCAGCGTACTTCCGGAGGGCGAAAAACTGTTTTTT

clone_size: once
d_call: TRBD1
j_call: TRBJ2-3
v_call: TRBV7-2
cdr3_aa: CASTATTGVADTQYF
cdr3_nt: TGTGCCAGCACCGCAACAACAGGGGTGGCAGATACGCAGTATTTT

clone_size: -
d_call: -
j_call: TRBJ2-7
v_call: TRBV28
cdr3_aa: CASRPGGVAYEQYF
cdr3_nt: TGTGCCAGCCGTCCCGGGGGTGTTGCCTACGAGCAGTACTTC

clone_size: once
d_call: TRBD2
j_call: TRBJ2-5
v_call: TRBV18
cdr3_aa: CASSPGGAQVETQYF
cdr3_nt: TGTGCCAGCTCCCCGGGAGGGGCTCAGGTAGAGACCCAGTACTTC

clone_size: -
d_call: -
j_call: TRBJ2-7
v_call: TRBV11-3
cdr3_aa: CASIPGGSSVDEQYF
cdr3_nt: TGTGCCAGCATCCCTGGGGGGTCCTCGGTGGACGAGCAGTACTTC

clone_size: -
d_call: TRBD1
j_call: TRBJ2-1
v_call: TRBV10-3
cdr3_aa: CAIGDREGNEQFF
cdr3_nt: TGTGCCATCGGGGACAGGGAAGGCAATGAGCAGTTCTTC

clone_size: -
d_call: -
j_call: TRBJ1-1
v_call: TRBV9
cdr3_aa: CASSAGGFGVNTEAFF
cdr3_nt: TGTGCCAGCAGCGCCGGGGGGTTTGGTGTGAACACTGAAGCTTTCTTT

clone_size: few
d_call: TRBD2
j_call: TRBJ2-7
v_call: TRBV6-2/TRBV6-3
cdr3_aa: CASSYSTSGGYEQYF
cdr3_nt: TGTGCCAGCAGTTACTCAACTAGCGGGGGCTACGAGCAGTACTTC

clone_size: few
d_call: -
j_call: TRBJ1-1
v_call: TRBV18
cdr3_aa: CASSPTGLNTEAFF
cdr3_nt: TGTGCCAGCTCACCAACAGGTTTGAACACTGAAGCTTTCTTT

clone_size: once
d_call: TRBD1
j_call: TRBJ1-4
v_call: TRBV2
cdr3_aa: CASRRDRGPEKLFF
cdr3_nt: TGTGCCAGCAGACGGGACAGGGGGCCTGAAAAACTGTTTTTT

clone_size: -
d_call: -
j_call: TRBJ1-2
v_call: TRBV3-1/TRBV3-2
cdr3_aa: CASSQVQGLHGYTF
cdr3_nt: TGTGCCAGCAGCCAAGTACAGGGTTTGCATGGCTACACCTTC

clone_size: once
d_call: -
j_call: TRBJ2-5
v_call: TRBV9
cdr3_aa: CASSSERGIQETQYF
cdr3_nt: TGTGCCAGCAGCTCCGAACGGGGGATCCAAGAGACCCAGTACTTC

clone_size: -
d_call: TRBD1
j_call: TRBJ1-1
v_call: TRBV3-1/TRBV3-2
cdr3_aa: CASARGTANTEAFF
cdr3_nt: TGTGCCAGCGCACGGGGGACAGCGAACACTGAAGCTTTCTTT

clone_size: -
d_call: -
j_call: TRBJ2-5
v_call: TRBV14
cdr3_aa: CASSQGAVVGETQYF
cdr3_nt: TGTGCCAGCAGCCAAGGGGCTGTGGTCGGAGAGACCCAGTACTTC

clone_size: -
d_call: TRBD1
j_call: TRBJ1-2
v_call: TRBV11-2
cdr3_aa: CASSKTGTGPNYGYTF
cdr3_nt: TGTGCCAGCAGCAAGACCGGGACAGGGCCCAACTATGGCTACACCTTC

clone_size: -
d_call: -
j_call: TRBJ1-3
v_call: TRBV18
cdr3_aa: CASSKDTSGNTIYF
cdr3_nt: TGTGCCAGCTCCAAGGACACCTCTGGAAACACCATATATTTT

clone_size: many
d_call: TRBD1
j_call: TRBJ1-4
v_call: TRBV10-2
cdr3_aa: CASSNRGVSNEKLFF
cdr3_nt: TGCGCCAGCAGTAACAGGGGGGTGTCTAATGAAAAACTGTTTTTT

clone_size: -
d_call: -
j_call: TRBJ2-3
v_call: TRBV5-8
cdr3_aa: CASSPRGLLDTQYF
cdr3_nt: TGTGCCAGCAGCCCCCGGGGGTTGTTGGATACGCAGTATTTT

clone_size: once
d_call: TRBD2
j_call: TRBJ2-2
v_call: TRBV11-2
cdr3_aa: CASSPRGVVQGTGELFF
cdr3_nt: TGTGCCAGCAGCCCCCGGGGGGTAGTTCAGGGCACCGGGGAGCTGTTTTTT

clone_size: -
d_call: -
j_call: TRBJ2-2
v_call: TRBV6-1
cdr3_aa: CASSEEGPPNTGELFF
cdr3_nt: TGTGCCAGCAGTGAAGAGGGGCCACCTAACACCGGGGAGCTGTTTTTT

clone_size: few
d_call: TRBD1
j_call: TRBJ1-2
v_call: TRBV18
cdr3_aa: CASSPGLDRSYGYTF
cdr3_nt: TGTGCCAGCTCACCAGGATTGGACAGGTCCTATGGCTACACCTTC

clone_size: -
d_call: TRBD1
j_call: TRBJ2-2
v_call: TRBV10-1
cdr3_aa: CASSGGIAGQVNTGELFF
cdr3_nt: TGCGCCAGCAGTGGGGGAATAGCTGGACAGGTGAACACCGGGGAGCTGTTTTTT

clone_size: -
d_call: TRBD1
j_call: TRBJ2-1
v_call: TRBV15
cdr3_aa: CATSRDRGSGRQFF
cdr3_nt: TGTGCCACCAGCCGGGACAGGGGGAGTGGACGGCAGTTCTTC

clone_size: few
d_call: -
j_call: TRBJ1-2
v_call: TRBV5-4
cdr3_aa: CASGEGQNYGYTF
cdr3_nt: TGTGCCAGCGGGGAGGGGCAGAACTATGGCTACACCTTC

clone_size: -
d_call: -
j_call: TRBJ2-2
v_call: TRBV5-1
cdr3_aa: CASSFLQANTGELFF
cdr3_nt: TGCGCCAGCAGCTTTCTACAGGCGAACACCGGGGAGCTGTTTTTT

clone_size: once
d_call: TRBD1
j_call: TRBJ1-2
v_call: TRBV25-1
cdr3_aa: CASSAQGLGYGYTF
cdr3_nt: TGTGCCAGCAGTGCACAGGGGCTTGGCTATGGCTACACCTTC

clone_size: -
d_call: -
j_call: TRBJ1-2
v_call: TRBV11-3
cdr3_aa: CASSPHGGGYTF
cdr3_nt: TGTGCCAGCAGCCCTCATGGGGGGGGCTACACCTTC

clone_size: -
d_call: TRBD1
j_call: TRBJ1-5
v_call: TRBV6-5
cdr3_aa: CASSPGQGLSGQHF
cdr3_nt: TGTGCCAGCAGCCCGGGACAGGGATTGAGTGGCCAGCATTTT

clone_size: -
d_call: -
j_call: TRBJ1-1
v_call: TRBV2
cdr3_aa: CASRRTQGSPEAFF
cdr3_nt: TGTGCCAGCAGGCGCACACAGGGAAGCCCTGAAGCTTTCTTT

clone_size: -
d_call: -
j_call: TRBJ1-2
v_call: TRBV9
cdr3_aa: CASSVAELANYGYTF
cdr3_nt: TGTGCCAGCAGCGTAGCGGAGTTAGCTAACTATGGCTACACCTTC

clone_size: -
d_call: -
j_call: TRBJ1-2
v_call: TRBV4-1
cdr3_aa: CASSQEGGQPSTGGYTF
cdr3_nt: TGCGCCAGCAGCCAAGAAGGAGGACAGCCGTCCACGGGGGGCTACACCTTC

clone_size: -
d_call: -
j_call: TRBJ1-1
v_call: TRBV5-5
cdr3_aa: CASSGQSNTEAFF
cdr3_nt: TGTGCCAGCAGCGGACAGTCGAACACTGAAGCTTTCTTT

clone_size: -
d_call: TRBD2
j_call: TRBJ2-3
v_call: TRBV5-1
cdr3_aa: CASSPLVGGGVADTQYF
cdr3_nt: TGCGCCAGCAGCCCCCTTGTCGGCGGGGGGGTCGCAGATACGCAGTATTTT

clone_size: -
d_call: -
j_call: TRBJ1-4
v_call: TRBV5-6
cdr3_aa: CASSRRPGHATNEKLFF
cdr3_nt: TGTGCCAGCAGCCGACGCCCGGGACATGCAACTAATGAAAAACTGTTTTTT

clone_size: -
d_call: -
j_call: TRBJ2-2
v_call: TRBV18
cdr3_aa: CASSPWGVVNTGELFF
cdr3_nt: TGTGCCAGCTCACCATGGGGGGTCGTGAACACCGGGGAGCTGTTTTTT

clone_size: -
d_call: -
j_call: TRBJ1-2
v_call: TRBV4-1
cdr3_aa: CASSHPGQSNYGYTF
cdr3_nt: TGCGCCAGCAGCCATCCCGGACAGTCAAACTATGGCTACACCTTC

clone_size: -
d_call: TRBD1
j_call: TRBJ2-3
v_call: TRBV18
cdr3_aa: CASQTGGGSDTQYF
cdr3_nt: TGTGCCAGCCAAACAGGGGGCGGGTCAGATACGCAGTATTTT

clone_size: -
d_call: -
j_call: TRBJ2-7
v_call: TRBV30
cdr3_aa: CAWSFGLRASTPYEQYF
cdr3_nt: TGTGCCTGGAGTTTCGGACTCCGTGCTTCTACCCCCTACGAGCAGTACTTC

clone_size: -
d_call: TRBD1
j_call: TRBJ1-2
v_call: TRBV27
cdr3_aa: CASRIQGANYGYTF
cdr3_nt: TGTGCCAGCAGGATACAGGGGGCGAACTATGGCTACACCTTC

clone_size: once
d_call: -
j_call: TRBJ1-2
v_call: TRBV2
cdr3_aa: CASSGRTANYGYTF
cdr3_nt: TGTGCCAGCAGTGGTCGGACAGCGAACTATGGCTACACCTTC

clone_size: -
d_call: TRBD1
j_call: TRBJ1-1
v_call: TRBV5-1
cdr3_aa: CASSVDRVLGSTEAFF
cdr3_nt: TGCGCCAGCAGTGTGGACAGGGTCCTAGGGAGCACTGAAGCTTTCTTT